Presented here are 24 T cell receptor beta chains from one specimen sequenced in a study of blood T cell repertoires in COVID-19. Using immunoSEQ multiplex PCR, the repertoire was profiled, and TCRdb retains in-frame clones only, with some absent. The data contain about 110,000 clones, 88% of them singletons. Sequencing was performed on peripheral blood. Every receptor here comes from a human donor in a cohort sampled during active COVID-19.

The rearrangement joins TRBV3-1 (or the pseudogene TRBV3-2) to TRBJ1-1; D gene unclear. The CDR3 has 12 amino acids. Germline CDR1 is LGHDT and CDR2 is YNNKEL (reference sequence). V lost 2 bases, J lost 8 bases, and 9 bases lay in between. The CDR3 spells CASSQRTGEAFF. The CDR3 DNA sequence: TGTGCCAGCAGCCAAAGGACGGGGGAAGCTTTCTTT.

This clone was counted once. The V gene is TRBV11-2, the J gene TRBJ2-7; TRBD1 matches 7 bases. Germline CDR1 is SGHAT and CDR2 is FQNNGV. V lost 4 bases to trimming and J lost 6 bases; unmatched junction nucleotides: 9. The CDR3 extends over 14 amino acids. CDR3 sequence (DNA): TGTGCCAGCAGCTCGTACACAGGACAGGCCGAGCAGTACTTC. Encoded protein: CASSSYTGQAEQYF.

V usage is TRBV3-1 (or the pseudogene TRBV3-2) and J usage is TRBJ2-3, with 14 bases fitting TRBD2. V dropped 1 base and J dropped 3; count of bases not matched to a gene: 3. Germline CDR1 LGHDT, CDR2 YNNKEL (reference sequence). There are 17 residues in the CDR3. This chain's CDR3 is CASSQAGTSGGTDTQYF. The CDR3, as DNA: TGTGCCAGCAGCCAAGCCGGGACTAGCGGGGGAACAGATACGCAGTATTTT.

This sequence joins TRBV7-2 and TRBJ1-3, with 10 bases lining up with TRBD1. V dropped 5 bases and J dropped 1; count of bases not matched to a gene: 5. The germline CDR1 and CDR2 sequences are SGHTA and FQGNSA. The CDR3 is 16 amino acids. In DNA, the CDR3 is TGTGCCAGCAGCACCCGGGACAGGGGTTCTGGAAACACCATATATTTT. Protein sequence: CASSTRDRGSGNTIYF. Looking up the rest from reference TRBV7-2 and TRBJ1-3 gives the full variable domain: GAGVSQSPSNKVTEKGKDVELRCDPISGHTALYWYRQSLGQGLEFLIYFQGNSAPDKSGLPSDRFSAERTGGSVSTLTIQRTQQEDSAVYLCASSTRDRGSGNTIYFGEGSWLTVV.

The chain links TRBV6-5 to TRBJ2-7; 14 nucleotides align to TRBD2. Germline-derived CDR1 and CDR2 are MNHEY and SVGAGI. This CDR3 contains 15 residues. Trimming at V came to 7 bases and at J to 7 bases, leaving 9 bases not matched to a gene. The CDR3 loop is CASMPRLAGGGEQYF. The DNA of the CDR3 is TGTGCCAGCATGCCGAGACTAGCGGGAGGGGGGGAGCAGTACTTC.

The chain combines TRBV18 with TRBJ1-1; no clear D gene. Trimming shortened V by 4 bases and J by 1 base, and 7 bases separated the two germline ends. CDR1 and CDR2 (germline): KGHSH, LQKENI. The CDR3 length is 13 residues. This CDR3 reads CASSHAGNTEAFF. The CDR3 DNA follows: TGTGCCAGCTCACACGCAGGGAACACTGAAGCTTTCTTT.

J is TRBJ2-7 and V is TRBV19, with 8 bases fitting TRBD2. The V gene's germline CDR1 is LNHDA and CDR2 SQIVND (reference sequence). J gave up 6 bases and V 4 bases, and 5 bases lay outside the gene matches. The CDR3 has 13 amino acids. The CDR3 region has the DNA TGTGCCAGTAGTAAAGCGGGAGTTGGCGAGCAGTACTTC. It specifies CASSKAGVGEQYF.

This chain links TRBV10-1 with TRBJ1-1, with TRBD1 identical over 7 bases. Germline V CDR1 and CDR2: WNHNN, SYGVQD (reference sequence). The length of the CDR3 is 15 residues. Trimming cost V 2 bases and J 0 bases; bases outside gene matches: 3. The chain's CDR3 is CASSERQGMNTEAFF. CDR3 DNA sequence: TGCGCCAGCAGTGAGAGACAGGGAATGAACACTGAAGCTTTCTTT.

The chain recombines TRBV6-5 with TRBJ1-3; 7 nucleotides line up with TRBD1. CDR3 length: 15 amino acids. The V gene's germline CDR1 is MNHEY and CDR2 SVGAGI. Unmatched junction bases numbered 8, after V lost 6 bases and J lost 3 bases. The CDR3 here is CASSSSDRVGNTIYF. The CDR3 region has the DNA TGTGCCAGCAGCAGCTCCGACAGGGTTGGAAACACCATATATTTT.

The chain couples TRBV6-1 to TRBJ2-3, with TRBD2 as a possible D gene (5 bases). The CDR3 contains 16 residues. V was pared by 2 bases and J by 4 bases, with 16 bases between. The V gene's germline CDR1 is MNHNS and CDR2 SASEGT. As DNA, the CDR3 is TGTGCCAGCAGTGAATTTCCTCCGACTACCCCAGATACGCAGTATTTT. This translates into CASSEFPPTTPDTQYF.

The chain combines TRBV6-4 with TRBJ2-1; TRBD2 matches 7 bases. CDR3 length equals 15 residues. CDR1 and CDR2 from the germline V gene are MRHNA and SNTAGT. V shed 1 base, J shed 9 bases, and the junction held 9 bases outside the gene matches. The CDR3 is CASSDYWGGPGEQFF. CDR3 bases: TGTGCCAGCAGTGACTACTGGGGAGGGCCCGGTGAGCAGTTCTTC.

This rearrangement joins TRBV5-1 to TRBJ2-5; the match to TRBD1 covers 9 bases. The CDR3 consists of 17 residues. The germline V gene has CDR1 SGHRS and CDR2 YFSETQ. The V gene end was trimmed by 0 bases and the J gene end by 1 base; junction bases not matched to a gene: 7. The CDR3: CASSLADRGVLQETQYF. The CDR3 region has the DNA TGCGCCAGCAGCTTGGCAGACAGGGGGGTCCTCCAAGAGACCCAGTACTTC.

J is TRBJ1-2 and V is TRBV7-2, with 8 bases lining up with TRBD1. Germline CDR1 is SGHTA and CDR2 is FQGNSA. CDR3 length: 16 residues. The trim removed 5 bases at V and 1 base at J, leaving 9 bases unmatched. Written as DNA, the CDR3 is TGTGCCAGCAGCGGGTGGGACAGGCTTCTTAACTATGGCTACACCTTC. Its translation: CASSGWDRLLNYGYTF.

The gene calls are TRBV11-3 and TRBJ2-1; 8 positions agree with TRBD2. Germline CDR1 reads SGHNT; CDR2 reads YENEEA. The CDR3 sequence is 17 residues long. V shed 0 bases, J shed 8 bases, and the junction held 12 bases outside the gene matches. CDR3: CASSLDGLAGRRHEQFF. In DNA form, the CDR3 reads TGTGCCAGCAGCTTAGATGGTTTAGCGGGAAGGAGGCATGAGCAGTTCTTC.

The rearrangement joins TRBV5-6 to TRBJ2-5, with 8 bases identical to TRBD2. V lost 3 bases and J lost 2; bases outside the gene matches: 9. Germline loops: CDR1 SGHDT, CDR2 YYEEEE. CDR3 size: 16 residues. The CDR3 DNA reads as TGTGCCAGCAGCTATCGGTTAGCGGGACTACAAGAGACCCAGTACTTC. Translating gives CASSYRLAGLQETQYF.

This clone is a singleton in its sample. The chain links TRBV6-2 or TRBV6-3 to TRBJ1-2; no clear D gene. Germline lookup yields CDR1 MNHEY and CDR2 SVGEGT. The CDR3 is made up of 14 amino acids. V was pared by 4 bases and J by 8 bases, with 17 bases between. CDR3 in amino acids: CASSLVPLEKGYTF. The DNA for the CDR3 is TGTGCCAGCAGTTTAGTACCGCTAGAAAAAGGCTACACCTTC.

The chain combines TRBV21-1 with TRBJ1-5; the D call in the table, TRBD1, was not verified against the DNA. TRBV21-1 is recorded as a pseudogene. The CDR3 has 20 residues. CDR3 region: CASSKAFRDRGREGNQPQHF. In DNA form, the CDR3 reads TGTGCCAGCAGCAAAGCCTTTCGGGACAGGGGGCGCGAGGGCAATCAGCCCCAGCATTTT.

This chain joins TRBV19 and TRBJ2-1, with TRBD1 matching over 7 bases. The V gene's germline CDR1 is LNHDA and CDR2 SQIVND (reference sequence). Trimming at V came to 0 bases and at J to 5 bases, leaving 4 bases not matched to a gene. CDR3 length equals 15 residues. The CDR3 nucleotides are TGTGCCAGTAGTATAGATCTGGGACAGAACAATGAGCAGTTCTTC. Protein: CASSIDLGQNNEQFF.

The genes are TRBV5-1 and TRBJ2-2, with D possibly being TRBD1 (6 bases). There are 14 residues in the CDR3. V shed 4 bases and J shed 1 base, with 8 bases lying between them. From germline, CDR1 is SGHRS and CDR2 YFSETQ. CDR3 region: CASSTGQNTGELFF. CDR3 DNA sequence: TGCGCCAGCAGCACGGGACAGAACACCGGGGAGCTGTTTTTT.

The chain combines TRBV5-1 with TRBJ1-3, with a tentative D call TRBD1 (5 bases). Germline V gene sequence: CDR1 SGHRS, CDR2 YFSETQ. The CDR3 is 14 amino acids. V was pared by 5 bases and J by 0 bases, with 9 bases between. The CDR3 sequence: CASRQVISGNTIYF. The CDR3 DNA sequence: TGCGCCAGCAGACAGGTGATCTCTGGAAACACCATATATTTT.

Remarks on this clone: Its ends do not fully match the called genes, so a read error is possible. The chain recombines TRBV10-1 with TRBJ2-1; D may be TRBD2 (6 bases). Per germline, CDR1 WNHNN and CDR2 SYGVQD (reference sequence). This CDR3 is built from 12 residues. CDR3 sequence: CASSEPGLPAVF. DNA for the CDR3: TGCGCCAGCAGTGAGCCGGGACTCCCCGCGGTCTTC.

The genes are TRBV7-9 and TRBJ1-3; D possibly corresponds to TRBD1 (5 bases). CDR1 is SEHNR and CDR2 is FQNEAQ in the germline V gene (reference sequence). Trimming shortened V by 5 bases and J by 3 bases, and 17 bases separated the two germline ends. There are 16 residues in the CDR3. This chain's CDR3 is CASSLRDSVGGNTIYF. The CDR3 DNA follows: TGTGCCAGCAGCCTCCGGGACTCAGTAGGTGGAAACACCATATATTTT. The full variable domain, completed using reference TRBV7-9 and TRBJ1-3, is DTGVSQNPRHKITKRGQNVTFRCDPISEHNRLYWYRQTLGQGPEFLTYFQNEAQLEKSRLLSDRFSAERPKGSFSTLEIQRTEQGDSAMYLCASSLRDSVGGNTIYFGEGSWLTVV.

The rearrangement links TRBV14 to TRBJ1-1; D gene uncertain. This CDR3 is built from 16 residues. Trimming shortened V by 0 bases and J by 0 bases, and 11 bases separated the two germline ends. CDR1 is SGHDN, CDR2 FVKESK, per germline. CDR3 residues: CASSQDLGRLNTEAFF. Here the CDR3 DNA reads TGTGCCAGCAGCCAAGATCTCGGCAGGCTGAACACTGAAGCTTTCTTT. The complete variable domain, with remaining parts taken from reference TRBV14 and TRBJ1-1, reads EAGVTQFPSHSVIEKGQTVTLRCDPISGHDNLYWYRRVMGKEIKFLLHFVKESKQDESGMPNNRFLAERTGGTYSTLKVQPAELEDSGVYFCASSQDLGRLNTEAFFGQGTRLTVV.

The chain links TRBV21-1 to TRBJ2-5; no DNA check was done on the table's D call, TRBD2. TRBV21-1 is a pseudogene segment. The CDR3 length is 17 residues. This CDR3 reads CASTFPGLAGAVETQYF. DNA for the CDR3: TGTGCCAGCACCTTCCCGGGACTAGCGGGGGCGGTAGAGACCCAGTACTTC.